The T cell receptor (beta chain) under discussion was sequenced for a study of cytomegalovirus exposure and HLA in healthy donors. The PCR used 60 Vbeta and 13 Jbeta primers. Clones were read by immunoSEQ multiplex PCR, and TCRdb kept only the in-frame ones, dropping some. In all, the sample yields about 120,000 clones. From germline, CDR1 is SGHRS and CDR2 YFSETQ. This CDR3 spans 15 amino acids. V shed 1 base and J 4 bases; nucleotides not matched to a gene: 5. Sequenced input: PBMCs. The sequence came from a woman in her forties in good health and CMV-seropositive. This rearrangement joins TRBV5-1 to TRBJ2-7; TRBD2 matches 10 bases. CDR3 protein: CASSLLSSGSYEQYF. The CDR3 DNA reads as TGCGCCAGCAGCTTGTTGTCTAGCGGGAGTTACGAGCAGTACTTC.